The entry that follows covers one T cell receptor (beta chain) sequence. This clonotype was counted only a few times. Its antigen specificity is not known. Qualities for individual bases were not recorded, and no much larger clone is one base off. This sample was taken from a study of CD8 T cells in Susac syndrome (dated by TCRdb to about 2019). Regarding the research as a whole: Whether CD8+ T cell activation and differentiation in Susac syndrome was antigen driven was tested using repertoire sequencing. CD8+ T cell repertoire clonality was compared between more than 9 healthy donors, roughly 14 Susac syndrome patients and roughly 15 multiple sclerosis patients. Overall results and qualifications from the work: The study acknowledged that relatively few individuals were included in the TCR sequencing and HLA analysis.

The CDR3 spans 13 residues, from the cysteine through the phenylalanine. The only DNA kept is the CDR3, 39 bases in frame from the first base. The germline V end is reduced by 5 bases and the J end by 1 base; junction bases left unmatched: 1. Per the germline V gene, MNHNS is the CDR1 and SASEGT is the CDR2. RNA was extracted using the RNeasy kit, and about 0.45 to 1 ug of the RNA was reverse transcribed with random hexamers. The immunoSEQ multiplex PCR assay, which covers 54 Vbeta and 13 Jbeta segments, was used to amplify TCR beta CDR3 regions. To correct PCR amplification bias, a synthetic template baseline was used for both primer optimization and computational correction. Regarding the original processing steps: Reads were assigned to V, D and J genes according to IMGT and analyzed in immunoSEQ Analyzer, with only productive sequences retained. Clonality was computed as one minus Shannon entropy normalized by log2 of the number of productive unique sequences. For each patient and control, public and private clones were evaluated within the 100 most prevalent clones. Clones were defined as Susac-specific if absent from the healthy and MS cohorts, from more than 900 published viral clones and from other ImmuneACCESS disease sequences. TCRdb reworked the public reads: Q25 trimming with fastp, MiXCR clone assembly, productive beta chains retained. When rows share a CDR3 protein, they turn into one entry using the most common DNA and genes. It is TCRdb's table, rather than the study itself, that gives the V and J calls and clone size. The sample table lists roughly 140,000 distinct CDR3 sequences, just under 95% of them with a count of one. The ten largest make up roughly 0.19% of the sample.

Peripheral blood CD8+ and CD4+ T cells from healthy donors, Susac syndrome patients and multiple sclerosis patients were profiled using high-throughput TCR beta sequencing. The multiple sclerosis controls were treatment-naive patients whose relapsing-remitting disease, either stable or active, fulfilled the revised McDonald criteria. Bulk CD8+ and CD4+ T cells were purified by magnetic negative isolation, while CD8+ TEMRA cells were enriched using FACS. Blood was drawn into EDTA tubes, processed within 24 hours, and PBMCs were isolated by density gradient centrifugation. PBMCs intended for TCR sequencing were frozen in liquid nitrogen and were later thawed in a 37 degrees C water bath. A purity of at least 90% was achieved for sorted or isolated CD4+, CD8+ and CD8+ TEMRA cells.

Sequences were obtained from CD8+ T cells from PBMCs. The rearrangement combines TRBV6-1 with TRBJ1-1; TRBD1 lines up with 7 middle nucleotides. The receptor comes from a human donor with multiple sclerosis. CDR3 region: CASSTGENTEAFF. The DNA sequence is TGTGCCAGCAGTACAGGGGAGAACACTGAAGCTTTCTTT.